This T cell receptor beta chain came from a study of blood T cell repertoires in COVID-19. Study-wide background: Both acute and convalescent COVID-19 samples were obtained from the United States, Italy and Spain. The analysed material was cDNA or gDNA that came from T cells, B-cell-depleted T cells, or PBMCs.

This CDR3 has 13 amino acids. CDR1 is LNHDA, CDR2 SQIVND, per germline (reference sequence). The V end lost 8 bases, the J end lost 8 bases, and 16 bases lay between the germline ends. Per the original methods: It was from reference gene primer amplification that nucleated cell counts were estimated. Profiled with immunoSEQ multiplex PCR; TCRdb holds only in-frame clones, not every one. D and trimming were read from the DNA, whereas the V and J calls and clone size are those reported in that table. The repertoire includes a few hundred thousand clones, 80% to 85% of them detected once, and around 4% sits in the top ten.

The chain uses TRBV19 and TRBJ2-1, with D possibly TRBD2 on 6 matching bases. This sequence was found in a man aged 55 to 69 with acute or convalescent COVID-19. Specimen: peripheral blood. The DNA of the CDR3 is TGTGCCAGTCGCGGGGTTGGGAACGATGAGCAGTTCTTC. Residues: CASRGVGNDEQFF.